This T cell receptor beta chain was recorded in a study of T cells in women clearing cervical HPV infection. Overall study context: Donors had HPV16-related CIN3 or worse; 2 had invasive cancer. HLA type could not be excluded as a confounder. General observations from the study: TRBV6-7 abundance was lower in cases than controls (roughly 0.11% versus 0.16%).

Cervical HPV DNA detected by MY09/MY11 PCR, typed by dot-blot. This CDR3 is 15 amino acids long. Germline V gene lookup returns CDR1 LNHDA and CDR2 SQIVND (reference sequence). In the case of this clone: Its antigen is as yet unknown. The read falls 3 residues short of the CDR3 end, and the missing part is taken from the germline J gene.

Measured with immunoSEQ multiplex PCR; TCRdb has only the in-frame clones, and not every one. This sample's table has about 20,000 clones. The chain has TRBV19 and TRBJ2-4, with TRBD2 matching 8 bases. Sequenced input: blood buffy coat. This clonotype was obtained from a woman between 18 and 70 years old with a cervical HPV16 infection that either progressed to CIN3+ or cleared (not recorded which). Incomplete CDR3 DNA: TGTGCCAGTATCGGGGGGGAGAGCCCGGACTATGGT. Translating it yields CASIGGESPDYG. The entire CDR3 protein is CASIGGESPDYGQYF.